Below, 21 T cell receptor beta chains from the same sample are listed, as sequenced in a study of blood T cell repertoires in COVID-19. Sequencing was performed with immunoSEQ multiplex PCR; in TCRdb, only in-frame clones are kept and a portion is missing. The sample carries a few hundred thousand clones, around nine tenths recorded once. Sequencing input: PBMCs or T cells enriched from blood (not recorded which). The receptors were gathered from a woman aged 55-70 years in a cohort exposed to, infected with or recovered from COVID-19 (not recorded which).

The chain has TRBV3-1 (or the pseudogene TRBV3-2) and TRBJ2-5; 8 bases match TRBD2. Germline V gene lookup returns CDR1 LGHDT and CDR2 YNNKEL (reference sequence). The CDR3 extends over 16 amino acids. V lost 0 bases to trimming and J lost 5 bases; unmatched junction nucleotides: 8. CDR3 coding DNA: TGTGCCAGCAGCCAAGACCACGCGGGAGGTGGGGAGACCCAGTACTTC. It translates to CASSQDHAGGGETQYF.

In this sample, this clone turned up once. The genes are TRBV14 and TRBJ2-5, with D possibly being TRBD1 (5 bases). Trimming removed 1 base from V and 10 bases from J, with 10 bases in between. Germline V gene lookup returns CDR1 SGHDN and CDR2 FVKESK. The CDR3 runs 12 residues. For the CDR3, the DNA is TGTGCCAGCAGCCAAGGAGCCAGGGACCAGTACTTC. The encoded protein is CASSQGARDQYF.

The chain links TRBV7-9 to TRBJ1-2, with 8 bases that match TRBD1. Unmatched junction bases numbered 9, after V lost 5 bases and J lost 4 bases. The CDR3 covers 15 residues. Germline V gene data show CDR1 as SEHNR and CDR2 as FQNEAQ (reference sequence). In DNA, the CDR3 is TGTGCCAGCAGCCGAATGGGACAGGCCCCCTATGGCTACACCTTC. Translation: CASSRMGQAPYGYTF.

This clone was detected only a few times. The rearrangement uses TRBV7-3 and TRBJ1-1, with 8 bases that match TRBD1. CDR1 SGHTA and CDR2 FQGTGA come from the germline V gene. Trimming at V came to 5 bases and at J to 5 bases, leaving 4 bases not matched to a gene. The CDR3 spans 13 residues. The CDR3 reads CASSLGDRTEAFF. In DNA form, the CDR3 reads TGTGCCAGCAGCCTCGGGGACAGGACTGAAGCTTTCTTT.

The chain links TRBV5-1 to TRBJ2-3; D not resolved. The CDR3 spans 12 residues. From germline, CDR1 is SGHRS and CDR2 YFSETQ. V was clipped by 5 bases and J by 2 bases, with 6 bases between them. CDR3 in DNA: TGCGCCAGCAGGGTGGCCACAGATACGCAGTATTTT. Translating it yields CASRVATDTQYF.

This chain links TRBV7-3 with TRBJ2-5, with D maybe TRBD2 (7 bases). The V gene's germline CDR1 is SGHTA and CDR2 FQGTGA. The V end lost 5 bases, the J end lost 2 bases, and 15 bases lay between the germline ends. The CDR3 contains 15 residues. The CDR3 protein is CASSISGTPQETQYF. In DNA, the CDR3 is TGTGCCAGCAGCATCAGCGGGACACCGCAAGAGACCCAGTACTTC.

The chain combines TRBV5-1 with TRBJ2-5, with TRBD2 as a possible D gene (6 bases). The length of the CDR3 is 13 residues. Trimming took off 1 base at V and 4 bases at J, with 8 bases between the two ends. The germline gives CDR1 SGHRS, CDR2 YFSETQ. Written as DNA, the CDR3 is TGCGCCAGCAGCTTGCAGGGAGGAGAGACCCAGTACTTC. Translating gives CASSLQGGETQYF.

CDR3 protein: CASSLAGRLNTEAFF. As DNA, the CDR3 is TGTGCCAGCAGTTTGGCCGGGAGGCTGAACACTGAAGCTTTCTTT. This chain joins TRBV28 and TRBJ1-1; D is unclear. Germline CDR1 reads MDHEN; CDR2 reads SYDVKM. The V end was cut by 3 bases, the J end by 0 bases, with 11 bases between. The CDR3 is 15 amino acids.

The J gene is TRBJ1-1, the V gene TRBV25-1; D is possibly TRBD1 (6 bases). CDR1 and CDR2 (germline): MGHDK, SYGVNS. Trimming stripped 3 bases from V and 4 bases from J, with 9 bases between. This CDR3 is 13 amino acids long. The CDR3 bases are TGTGCCAGCAGTGACCAACAGGGCACTGAAGCTTTCTTT. This sequence encodes CASSDQQGTEAFF.

The genes are TRBV29-1 and TRBJ1-2; D might be TRBD1 (6 bases). V shed 6 bases and J shed 4 bases, with 18 bases lying between them. Germline V lookup: CDR1 SQVTM, CDR2 ANQGSEA. The CDR3 extends over 14 amino acids. Here the CDR3 reads CSVTPQGTGYGYTF. The CDR3, as DNA: TGCAGCGTAACCCCCCAGGGGACGGGCTATGGCTACACCTTC.

As DNA, the CDR3 is TGTGCCAGCAGTTACGAGGGTCAGGGGGTACGGGAGCAGTACTTC. Encoded protein: CASSYEGQGVREQYF. The rearrangement links TRBV6-6 to TRBJ2-7; TRBD1 agrees at 7 bases. The CDR3 sequence is 15 residues long. Germline-derived CDR1 and CDR2 are MNHNY and SVGAGI (reference sequence). Unmatched junction bases numbered 11, after V lost 2 bases and J lost 7 bases.

This rearrangement joins TRBV19 to TRBJ2-2; 11 nucleotides align to TRBD2. The CDR3 has 16 residues. Germline V gene lookup returns CDR1 LNHDA and CDR2 SQIVND (reference sequence). V dropped 3 bases and J dropped 6; count of bases not matched to a gene: 6. CDR3 DNA: TGTGCCAGTAGTATCAGGCCTAGCGGGAGGTCCGGGGAGCTGTTTTTT. The encoded protein is CASSIRPSGRSGELFF.

The DNA of the CDR3 is TGTGCCAGCAGCCCGACAGTTTACGAGCAGTACTTC. Translating it yields CASSPTVYEQYF. The V gene is TRBV14, the J gene TRBJ2-7; possibly TRBD1 for D (5 bases). V dropped 4 bases and J dropped 4 bases, with 8 bases sitting between them. The CDR3 is 12 amino acids. The germline V gene encodes CDR1 SGHDN and CDR2 FVKESK.

The rearrangement uses TRBV7-9 and TRBJ1-2; perhaps TRBD1 as D (6 bases). This CDR3 comprises 16 residues. Germline V gives CDR1 SEHNR, CDR2 FQNEAQ (reference sequence). Trimming took off 5 bases at V and 3 bases at J, with 19 bases between the two ends. The CDR3 DNA is TGTGCCAGCAGCCTCCCGCAGGGGAGGGGAGACTATGGCTACACCTTC. It encodes CASSLPQGRGDYGYTF.

The rearrangement joins TRBV24-1 to TRBJ2-6, with TRBD1 matching 7 bases. Germline loops: CDR1 KGHDR, CDR2 SFDVKD. The CDR3 is 17 residues long. The V and J ends lost 3 bases and 2 bases, in that order; junction bases with no gene match: 6. CDR3 amino acids: CATSDARGGTGANVLTF. In DNA form, the CDR3 reads TGTGCCACCAGTGATGCGCGAGGGGGCACTGGGGCCAACGTCCTGACTTTC.

The rearrangement uses TRBV5-5 and TRBJ2-3, with 8 nucleotides matching TRBD2. The CDR3 has 16 residues. V lost 0 bases to trimming and J lost 4 bases; unmatched junction nucleotides: 7. Looked up from germline, CDR1 is SGHKS and CDR2 is YYEKEE (reference sequence). CDR3 bases: TGTGCCAGCAGCTTGGCCTCGGGAGGGAGTGCAGATACGCAGTATTTT. This encodes CASSLASGGSADTQYF.

Only one count was recorded for this clone. V usage is TRBV5-6 and J usage is TRBJ2-1, with 8 nucleotides matching TRBD2. The CDR3 is 14 residues long. CDR1 and CDR2 (germline): SGHDT, YYEEEE. The ends lost 3 bases at V and 7 bases at J; junction bases unmatched: 6. The CDR3 nucleotides are TGTGCCAGCAGCTACTTAGCGGGACGGAATGAGCAGTTCTTC. Encoded protein: CASSYLAGRNEQFF.

The chain joins TRBV24-1 to TRBJ2-7; perhaps TRBD1 as D (6 bases). V lost 4 bases and J 5 bases, leaving 11 bases between the germline ends. The germline gives CDR1 KGHDR, CDR2 SFDVKD. The CDR3 totals 13 residues. DNA of the CDR3: TGTGCCACCAGTGAGGAGTACAGGGACGAGCAGTACTTC. Amino acids: CATSEEYRDEQYF.

With respect to this clone: A junction boundary mismatches the germline segment, possibly from a read error. The genes are TRBV7-7 and TRBJ2-7, with a weak D call TRBD2 (5 bases). The CDR3 has 14 amino acids. CDR1 is SSHAT and CDR2 is FNYEAQ in the germline V gene (reference sequence). This CDR3 is CASSFGLARAEQYF. CDR3 coding DNA: TGTGCTAGCAGCTTTGGGCTAGCCCGGGCAGAGCAGTACTTC.

In its sample, this clone was seen once. The chain recombines TRBV7-8 with TRBJ1-5; 10 nucleotides agree with TRBD1. CDR3 length: 16 amino acids. Looked up from germline, CDR1 is SGHVS and CDR2 is FQNEAQ. After removal of 5 bases from V and 4 bases from J, the junction contained 8 bases not matched to a gene. DNA for the CDR3: TGTGCCAGCAGCCTAGGAGGGGACAGGGGAAATCAGCCCCAGCATTTT. This translates into CASSLGGDRGNQPQHF.

This clone was observed a single time. The J gene is TRBJ1-5, the V gene TRBV4-1, with 8 bases lining up with TRBD1. Germline values: CDR1 MGHRA, CDR2 YSYEKL. With V trimmed by 3 bases and J by 0 bases, 7 bases remained unmatched. CDR3 length equals 17 residues. As DNA, the CDR3 is TGCGCCAGCAGCCAGGGCGGACAGGGACCTAGCAATCAGCCCCAGCATTTT. Amino acid sequence: CASSQGGQGPSNQPQHF.